The 9 T cell receptor beta chains below were found in one sample sequenced in a study of shared clonotypes between healthy human individuals. Clones were sequenced by immunoSEQ multiplex PCR, and TCRdb holds only the in-frame ones, with some missing. The top ten clones hold 0.35% to 0.45% of a sample with around 2.5 million clones, under 95% of them seen once. The sequenced sample was naive CD4+ T cells from PBMCs. This sample's subset: CD45RA+ positively selected. Source of these receptors: a man in his late teens or twenties in good health. Some clones in this sample may be carry-over from other donors' samples.

The chain uses TRBV7-2 and TRBJ1-5, with 7 bases identical to TRBD1. The germline gives CDR1 SGHTA, CDR2 FQGNSA. This CDR3 region has 16 residues. The junction had 10 bases not matched to a gene; V was cut back by 5 bases and J by 3 bases. The CDR3 bases are TGTGCCAGCAGCCCAGACAGGGTACCCATCAATCAGCCCCAGCATTTT. This encodes CASSPDRVPINQPQHF.

For the CDR3, the DNA is TGTGCCAGCTCACCAATCCCCAGGGACAATGAGCAGTTCTTC. Its translation: CASSPIPRDNEQFF. V gene TRBV18 combines with J gene TRBJ2-1, with D perhaps matching TRBD1 (5 bases). This CDR3 contains 14 residues. The germline CDR1 and CDR2 sequences are KGHSH and LQKENI. Trimming took off 2 bases at V and 5 bases at J, with 10 bases between the two ends.

The chain couples TRBV5-1 to TRBJ2-7, with 7 bases fitting TRBD2. CDR3 length: 19 residues. V lost 0 bases, J lost 1 base, and 16 bases stayed unmatched. Germline V gives CDR1 SGHRS, CDR2 YFSETQ. The CDR3 sequence: CASSLDTISPSGISYEQYF. Written as DNA, the CDR3 is TGCGCCAGCAGCTTGGACACGATCTCCCCTAGCGGAATTTCCTACGAGCAGTACTTC.

The chain is built from TRBV30 and TRBJ2-5, with D hard to call. The length of the CDR3 is 13 residues. V lost 1 base and J 7 bases, leaving 13 bases between the germline ends. Per germline, CDR1 GTSNPN and CDR2 SVGIG (reference sequence). The CDR3 sequence is CAWSGTPVATQYF. The CDR3 DNA follows: TGTGCCTGGAGTGGCACACCCGTAGCGACCCAGTACTTC. The full variable domain, in which reference TRBV30 and TRBJ2-5 provide the parts outside the CDR3, is SQTIHQWPATLVQPVGSPLSLECTVEGTSNPNLYWYRQAAGRGLQLLFYSVGIGQISSEVPQNLSASRPQDRQFILSSKKLLLSDSGFYLCAWSGTPVATQYFGPGTRLLVL.

This clone was detected only a few times. The chain joins TRBV29-1 to TRBJ1-1; 8 bases map to TRBD1. V shed 3 bases, J shed 5 bases, and the junction held 5 bases outside the gene matches. CDR1 and CDR2 (germline): SQVTM, ANQGSEA. This CDR3 has 13 residues. This CDR3 is CSVDDRGGTEAFF. In DNA form, the CDR3 reads TGCAGCGTTGATGACAGGGGAGGGACTGAAGCTTTCTTT.

The rearrangement uses TRBV5-1 and TRBJ2-5; 7 nucleotides match TRBD2. The CDR3 extends over 15 amino acids. V was clipped by 3 bases and J by 5 bases; unmatched bases: 10. Germline loops: CDR1 SGHRS, CDR2 YFSETQ. In nucleotides, the CDR3 is TGCGCCAGCAGCTCCTCTGGCGGGAGTCATGAGACCCAGTACTTC. This translates into CASSSSGGSHETQYF.

The chain links TRBV7-9 to TRBJ2-2; possibly TRBD1 or TRBD2 for D (5 bases each). Germline CDR1 is SEHNR and CDR2 is FQNEAQ (reference sequence). Trimming removed 4 bases at V and 5 bases at J, with 17 bases between. CDR3 length: 16 amino acids. CDR3 protein: CASSSLGGVETGELFF. The CDR3 DNA reads TGTGCCAGCAGCTCCCTTGGGGGAGTCGAGACCGGGGAGCTGTTTTTT.

This chain uses TRBV11-1 with TRBJ2-7; the D gene could be TRBD1 or TRBD2 (5 bases each). Between the trimmed V and J ends, which lost 5 bases and 0 bases, there was a span of 11 bases. The CDR3 is made up of 14 amino acids. Germline CDR1 SGHAT, CDR2 FQDESV (reference sequence). The CDR3 DNA reads as TGTGCCAGCAGCCCTGGGGACCACTCCTACGAGCAGTACTTC. It encodes CASSPGDHSYEQYF.

This clone has only a few counts. This chain uses TRBV11-2 with TRBJ1-1; 9 positions match TRBD1. Germline V gives CDR1 SGHAT, CDR2 FQNNGV. The CDR3 length is 15 residues. The ends lost 4 bases at V and 5 bases at J; junction bases unmatched: 8. The CDR3 reads CASSSGQGRRTEAFF. The CDR3 DNA sequence: TGTGCCAGCAGCTCCGGACAGGGGCGAAGGACTGAAGCTTTCTTT. Filled out from reference TRBV11-2 and TRBJ1-1, the complete variable domain reads EAGVAQSPRYKIIEKRQSVAFWCNPISGHATLYWYQQILGQGPKLLIQFQNNGVVDDSQLPKDRFSAERLKGVDSTLKIQPAKLEDSAVYLCASSSGQGRRTEAFFGQGTRLTVV.